This T cell receptor (beta chain) was retrieved from a study of T cells after yellow fever vaccination. V was clipped by 1 base and J by 4 bases, with 13 bases between them. Germline assignment: CDR1 SGHTA and CDR2 FQGTGA. This CDR3 is 15 amino acids long. Each CDR3 protein gets one entry after TCRdb re-called the 5' RACE reads with MiXCR. The sample holds approximately 300,000 distinct CDR3 sequences; 6.5% to 8.5% are singletons and the top ten take about a sixth. This clonotype was recorded a few times. The rearrangement joins TRBV7-3 to TRBJ1-2; no definite D call. The origin of this receptor is a man younger than 30 who received the YFV17D yellow fever vaccine. The sample consisted of PBMCs, taken approximately 47 days after the first yellow fever vaccination. The CDR3 sequence is CASSLKAGHFYGYTF. The CDR3 DNA reads as TGTGCCAGCAGCTTAAAGGCAGGTCACTTCTATGGCTACACCTTC.